This T cell receptor beta chain originates from a study of blood T cell repertoires in COVID-19. Looking at the study overall: Both acute and convalescent COVID-19 samples were obtained from the United States, Italy and Spain. From T cells, B-cell-depleted T cells, or PBMCs came the material, which was cDNA or gDNA.

Two consecutive negative NP/OP PCR tests, clearance, or resolved symptoms defined Cohort 3 recovery. The repertoire was sequenced with immunoSEQ multiplex PCR; TCRdb's copy has only in-frame clones and lacks some. The repertoire has some 250,000 clones, 86% of them found once; the top ten carry about a sixth. The count of this clone is one. The V end lost 5 bases, the J end lost 3 bases, and 16 bases lay between the germline ends. The CDR3 is made up of 15 amino acids. CDR1 and CDR2 from the germline V gene are SGHTA and FQGNSA. This TCR came from a man younger than 35 who had recovered from COVID-19. V and J are TRBV7-2 and TRBJ1-1; D gene uncertain. The material sequenced was PBMCs or T cells enriched from blood (not recorded which). The CDR3, as DNA: TGTGCCAGCAGCCCACAAGCAGGTTACGACACTGAAGCTTTCTTT. Its protein product is CASSPQAGYDTEAFF.